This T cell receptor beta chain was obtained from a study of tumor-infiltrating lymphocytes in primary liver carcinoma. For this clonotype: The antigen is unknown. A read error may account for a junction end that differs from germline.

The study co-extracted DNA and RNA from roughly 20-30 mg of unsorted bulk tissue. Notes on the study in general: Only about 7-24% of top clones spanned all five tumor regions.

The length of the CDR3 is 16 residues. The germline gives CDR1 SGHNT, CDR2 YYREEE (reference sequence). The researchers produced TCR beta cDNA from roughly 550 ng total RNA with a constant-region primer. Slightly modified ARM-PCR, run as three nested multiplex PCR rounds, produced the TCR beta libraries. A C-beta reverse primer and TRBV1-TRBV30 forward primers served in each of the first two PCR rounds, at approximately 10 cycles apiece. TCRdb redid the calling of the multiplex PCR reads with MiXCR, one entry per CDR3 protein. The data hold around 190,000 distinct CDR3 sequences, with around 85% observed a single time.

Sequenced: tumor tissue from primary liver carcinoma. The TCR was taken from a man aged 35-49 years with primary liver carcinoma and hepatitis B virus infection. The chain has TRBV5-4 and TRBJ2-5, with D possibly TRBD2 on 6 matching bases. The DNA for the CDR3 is TGTGCCAGCAGCTCCGATCAGGCTAGCGTCAAAGAGATCCAGTATTTC. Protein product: CASSSDQASVKEIQYF.